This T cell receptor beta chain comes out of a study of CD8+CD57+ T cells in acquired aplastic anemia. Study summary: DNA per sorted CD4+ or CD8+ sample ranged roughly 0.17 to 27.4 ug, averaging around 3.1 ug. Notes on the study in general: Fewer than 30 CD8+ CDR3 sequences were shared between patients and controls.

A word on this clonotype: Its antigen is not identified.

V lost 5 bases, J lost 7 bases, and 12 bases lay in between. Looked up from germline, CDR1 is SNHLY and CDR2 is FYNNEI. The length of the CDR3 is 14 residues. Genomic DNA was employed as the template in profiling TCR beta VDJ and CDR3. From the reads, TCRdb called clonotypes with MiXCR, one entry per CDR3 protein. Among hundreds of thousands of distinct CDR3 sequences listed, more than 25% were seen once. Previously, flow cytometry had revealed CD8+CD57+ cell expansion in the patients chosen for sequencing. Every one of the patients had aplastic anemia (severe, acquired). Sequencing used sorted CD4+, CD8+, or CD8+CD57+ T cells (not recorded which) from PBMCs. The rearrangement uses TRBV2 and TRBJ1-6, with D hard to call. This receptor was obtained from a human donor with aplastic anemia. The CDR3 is CASSHTLGNSPLHF. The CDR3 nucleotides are TGTGCCAGCAGTCATACATTGGGGAATTCACCCCTCCACTTT.